This T cell receptor beta chain was found in a study of T-cell reconstitution after alpha-beta-depleted transplantation in children (dated by TCRdb to 2015 to 2016). Broadly, across the study: Using TCR repertoire profiling, the study followed T-cell immune reconstitution in a quantitative way in children after TCRalphabeta/CD19-depleted allogeneic hematopoietic cell transplantation.

The library was generated by PCR. The sample was run on an Illumina HiSeq 2500. To normalize quantification of the TCRbeta repertoire, the TCR libraries were built with molecular barcoding that relied on unique molecular identifiers. The raw public data were reprocessed by TCRdb itself: fastp quality trimming at Q25, MiXCR clonotype calling, in-frame beta chains only. Every entry covers one CDR3 protein and lists the most common genes and DNA from its rows. The sample profile shows roughly 610,000 distinct CDR3 sequences; about 10% of them were found once. About 4.2% of the sample is held by the ten biggest clonotypes. This clonotype was seen at least ten times. Its antigen is not yet known. No base-level quality is on record; no much larger clone is a single base apart. The CDR3 starts with the cysteine, ends with the phenylalanine, and has 14 residues. The sequence is cut down to CDR3 DNA, 42 bases in frame from base 1. Looking up the germline V gene yields CDR1 MNHEY and CDR2 SVGEGT. Deletion took 5 bases off V and 1 base off J, with a span of 12 bases between the germline ends.

This receptor was obtained from a human donor who donated a stem cell graft to a child with acute myeloid leukemia. Specimen: PBMCs from the stem cell graft donor, collected from the stem cell graft. This sequence uses TRBV6-2 or TRBV6-3 and TRBJ2-7; the D segment could be TRBD1, given 5 matching bases. The CDR3 reads CASSLDSVSYEQYF. The nucleotide sequence reads TGTGCCAGCAGTCTTGACAGCGTATCCTACGAGCAGTACTTC.